A selection of T cell receptor beta chains follows, all from one sample in a study of early T cells in non-severe SARS-CoV-2 infection. TCRdb re-derived calls from the 5' RACE reads in MiXCR, one entry per CDR3 protein. The profile shows tens of thousands of distinct CDR3 sequences, 8.7% of them singletons. The specimen was whole blood, collected at baseline. The receptors were sampled from an adult who was a healthcare worker with PCR-confirmed SARS-CoV-2 infection or an uninfected control (not recorded which). CDR3s include the opening cysteine and the closing phenylalanine or tryptophan. D genes are given only for firm matches. Clone sizes are given selectively: once, few, many, or a class where the clone is expanded.

size,D,V,J,DNA,CDR3
few,TRBD2,TRBV5-1,TRBJ2-7,TGCGCCAGCAGCCCCGCGACTAGCGGGAGGTCCAGGGGCTACGAGCAGTACTTC,CASSPATSGRSRGYEQYF
-,-,TRBV3-1,TRBJ2-2,TGTGCCAACAGCCAAAGCTGGACCGGGGAGCTGTTTTTT,CANSQSWTGELFF
-,-,TRBV11-2,TRBJ1-2,TGTGCCAGCAAGGGAAGGGGGAACTATGGCTACACCTTC,CASKGRGNYGYTF
-,-,TRBV6-5,TRBJ2-3,TGTGCCAGCAGTTACAACGGCTTACGAGGGGGTAACACAGATACGCAGTATTTT,CASSYNGLRGGNTDTQYF
many,-,TRBV20-1,TRBJ2-6,TGCAGTGCTAGTCTGAGAGGCATAACAGGGGCCAACGTCCTGACTTTC,CSASLRGITGANVLTF
few,-,TRBV5-1,TRBJ2-7,TGCGCCAGCAGCTTCTTTGGGAATTCCTACGAGCAGTACTTC,CASSFFGNSYEQYF
-,-,TRBV29-1,TRBJ2-3,TGCAGCGTTGAAAGGGGGTCCACAGATACGCAGTATTTT,CSVERGSTDTQYF
few,-,TRBV6-5,TRBJ2-3,TGTGCCAGCAGTCCGGACTTCAACACAGATACGCAGTATTTT,CASSPDFNTDTQYF
-,-,TRBV29-1,TRBJ2-3,TGCAGCGTTGAGGGCACCTGGGAAGATACGCAGTATTTT,CSVEGTWEDTQYF
few,-,TRBV5-6,TRBJ1-2,TGTGCCAGCAGCTATCCTGAGGCAAACTATGGCTACACCTTC,CASSYPEANYGYTF
few,-,TRBV6-1,TRBJ2-3,TGTGCCAGCAGTGTCTCGGGGGGCCCAACAGATACGCAGTATTTT,CASSVSGGPTDTQYF
few,-,TRBV7-8,TRBJ1-1,TGTGCCAGCAGCTTAGTCTACAGGACAATGAGGAACACTGAAGCTTTCTTT,CASSLVYRTMRNTEAFF
few,TRBD2,TRBV4-1,TRBJ2-7,TGCGCCAGCAGCCAAGGGGGCGGGAGTCCCCACGAGCAGTACTTC,CASSQGGGSPHEQYF
few,-,TRBV18,TRBJ2-7,TGTGCCAGCTCACCAGCAGGGATCGAGCAGTACTTC,CASSPAGIEQYF
many,TRBD1,TRBV5-1,TRBJ2-5,TGCGCCAGCAGCTTGGAGGGGGCTAAAGAGACCCAGTACTTC,CASSLEGAKETQYF
few,-,TRBV20-1,TRBJ2-7,TGCAGTGCTCAGACAGGACTCCCCTACGAGCAGTACTTC,CSAQTGLPYEQYF
-,-,TRBV11-2,TRBJ2-1,TGTGCCAGCAGTATTGGAACTAGCCACAATGAGCAGTTCTTC,CASSIGTSHNEQFF
-,-,TRBV4-3,TRBJ2-3,TGCGCCAGCAGCCAACTTGGCTGGGGCACAGATACGCAGTATTTT,CASSQLGWGTDTQYF
few,-,TRBV30,TRBJ2-1,TGTGCCTGGAGTTCTCTTTCCGCGGGAAAATTCAATGAGCAGTTCTTC,CAWSSLSAGKFNEQFF
few,TRBD1,TRBV3-1,TRBJ1-1,TGTGCCAGCAGCGAGCGACAGGGCCCCATGAACACTGAAGCTTTCTTT,CASSERQGPMNTEAFF
few,-,TRBV3-1,TRBJ2-3,TGTGCCAGCAGCCAACAGGGTCGGCCAGATACGCAGTATTTT,CASSQQGRPDTQYF
many,TRBD1,TRBV30,TRBJ2-7,TGTGCCTGGAATTCTCAGACAGGGTTATACTACGAGCAGTACTTC,CAWNSQTGLYYEQYF
many,TRBD2,TRBV11-2,TRBJ2-5,TGTGCCAGCAGGCGGACTAGCGGGGGGTTCCACCAAGAGACCCAGTACTTC,CASRRTSGGFHQETQYF
many,-,TRBV12-3/TRBV12-4,TRBJ1-5,TGTGCCAGCAGTGAATACAATCAGCCCCAGCATTTT,CASSEYNQPQHF
many,-,TRBV20-1,TRBJ2-3,TGCAGTGCTGCCCACCGAGAGAGGGGTACAGATACGCAGTATTTT,CSAAHRERGTDTQYF
few,-,TRBV18,TRBJ1-3,TGTGCCAGCTCATCCTCGGACAGATTCTGGCCAGACTCGACCTCTGGAAACACCATATATTTT,CASSSSDRFWPDSTSGNTIYF
few,-,TRBV5-1,TRBJ2-7,TGCGCCAGCAGCTCCGGGTCCAATTCCTACGAGCAGTACTTC,CASSSGSNSYEQYF
few,-,TRBV4-1,TRBJ2-2,TGCGCCAGCAGCCAAGCTCTTGCCGGGGAGCTGTTTTTT,CASSQALAGELFF
few,-,TRBV15,TRBJ1-1,TGTGCCACCAGCAGAGGTGGCAGCGAGTTCACTGAAGCTTTCTTT,CATSRGGSEFTEAFF
-,-,TRBV19,TRBJ2-7,TGTGCCAGTCGACCGGCAGGGGCCTACGAGCAGTACTTC,CASRPAGAYEQYF
few,TRBD2,TRBV6-6,TRBJ2-3,TGTGCCAGCAGTTACTCTAGCGGGGGTGGCTATACGCAGTATTTT,CASSYSSGGGYTQYF
many,TRBD1,TRBV4-1,TRBJ2-1,TGCGCCAGCAGCCATGGACAGGGCTACAATGAGCAGTTCTTC,CASSHGQGYNEQFF
-,-,TRBV12-2,TRBJ2-1,TGTGCAAGTCGCTTAAGGGGGCACCCCAGCTCCTACAATGAGCAGTTCTTC,CASRLRGHPSSYNEQFF
-,-,TRBV12-3/TRBV12-4,TRBJ1-1,TGTGCCAGCAGCGTCGGGGGCCCCACTGAAGCTTTCTTT,CASSVGGPTEAFF
-,TRBD1,TRBV5-1,TRBJ2-5,TGCGCCAGCAGCCGACAGGGGGGCCAAGAGACCCAGTACTTC,CASSRQGGQETQYF
many,-,TRBV4-1,TRBJ2-3,TGCGCCAGCAGCCCCGGTAGCCTAACTAGCACAGATACGCAGTATTTT,CASSPGSLTSTDTQYF
-,-,TRBV7-2,TRBJ1-4,TGTGCCAGCAGCTTAGTGGGCAGGGAGGAGGAAAAACTGTTTTTT,CASSLVGREEEKLFF
few,TRBD1,TRBV29-1,TRBJ2-5,TGCAGCGTGCCGGGTCCCCTGGGACAGGAGACCCAGTACTTC,CSVPGPLGQETQYF
many,TRBD1,TRBV12-3/TRBV12-4,TRBJ1-1,TGTGCCAGCAGTTTCCCCACGGGGACAGGGGCCTCTGAAGCTTTCTTT,CASSFPTGTGASEAFF
-,-,TRBV29-1,TRBJ2-4,TGCAGCGTTGAAGATCAGCGTTATATAGCCAAAAACATTCAGTACTTC,CSVEDQRYIAKNIQYF